These 31 T cell receptor beta chains were all obtained from the same sample, sequenced in a study of blood T cell repertoires in COVID-19. Clones were read by immunoSEQ multiplex PCR, and TCRdb kept only the in-frame ones, dropping some. The sample lists under 85,000 clones, roughly 84% occurring once. Sequenced material: peripheral blood. The receptors here all came from a middle-aged man with acute or convalescent COVID-19.

This clone appeared once. CDR3 nucleotide sequence: TGTGCCAGCCGGGGAGAACTCTCCTACGAGCAGTACTTC. It translates to CASRGELSYEQYF. The V call is TRBV6-6, the J call TRBJ2-7, with D possibly matching TRBD2 (5 bases). CDR3 length: 13 residues. The ends were cut back, 8 bases at V and 0 bases at J, with 11 bases in the middle. Germline values: CDR1 MNHNY, CDR2 SVGAGI (reference sequence).

The rearrangement links TRBV5-1 to TRBJ2-2; the match to TRBD2 covers 11 bases. Germline assignment: CDR1 SGHRS and CDR2 YFSETQ. The CDR3 loop spans 16 amino acids. Trimming at V came to 4 bases and at J to 6 bases, leaving 8 bases not matched to a gene. The CDR3 sequence: CASSPASGGPAGELFF. CDR3 nucleotides: TGCGCCAGCAGCCCAGCTAGCGGGGGGCCGGCCGGGGAGCTGTTTTTT.

The chain employs TRBV6-5 and TRBJ2-1; D may be TRBD2 (6 bases). This CDR3 region has 15 residues. The ends were cut back, 7 bases at V and 4 bases at J, with 17 bases in the middle. Germline V lookup: CDR1 MNHEY, CDR2 SVGAGI. In DNA, the CDR3 is TGTGCCAGCACCCAAGAGCGGGCCAAGTACAATGAGCAGTTCTTC. It encodes CASTQERAKYNEQFF.

This rearrangement joins TRBV7-2 to TRBJ1-4; 7 bases fit TRBD1. The CDR3 totals 14 residues. Germline CDR1 is SGHTA and CDR2 is FQGNSA. Trimming at V came to 5 bases and at J to 5 bases, leaving 5 bases not matched to a gene. In nucleotides, the CDR3 is TGTGCCAGCAGCCGTGACAGGGTAAATGAAAAACTGTTTTTT. This encodes CASSRDRVNEKLFF.

This clone was counted once. The CDR3 region is CASSTGVSTEAFF. CDR3 coding DNA: TGTGCCAGCTCGACAGGGGTGAGCACTGAAGCTTTCTTT. V usage is TRBV12-3 or TRBV12-4 and J usage is TRBJ1-1, with 8 nucleotides matching TRBD1. Losses at the gene ends were 8 bases for V and 4 bases for J; bases not matched to a gene: 6. The length of the CDR3 is 13 residues.

This chain links TRBV11-3 with TRBJ2-5, with 7 bases lining up with TRBD1. Germline CDR1 and CDR2: SGHNT and YENEEA. V lost 5 bases and J lost 1; bases outside the gene matches: 10. This CDR3 contains 16 residues. Here the CDR3 DNA reads TGTGCCAGCAGCGTATCCGGGACAGCTCCCCAAGAGACCCAGTACTTC. As protein: CASSVSGTAPQETQYF. Looking up the rest from reference TRBV11-3 and TRBJ2-5 gives the full variable domain: EAGVVQSPRYKIIEKKQPVAFWCNPISGHNTLYWYLQNLGQGPELLIRYENEEAVDDSQLPKDRFSAERLKGVDSTLKIQPAELGDSAVYLCASSVSGTAPQETQYFGPGTRLLVL.

The genes are TRBV28 and TRBJ2-2, with D possibly matching TRBD1 (6 bases). V lost 6 bases and J 1 base, leaving 9 bases between the germline ends. The germline gives CDR1 MDHEN, CDR2 SYDVKM. The CDR3 loop spans 14 amino acids. CDR3 sequence reads: CASRGRGNTGELFF. The CDR3 DNA sequence: TGTGCCAGCAGGGGCAGGGGGAACACCGGGGAGCTGTTTTTT.

Here the CDR3 DNA reads TGTGCCAGCAGTCAGGGACACCGGAGCACAGATACGCAGTATTTT. Its protein is CASSQGHRSTDTQYF. This chain connects TRBV3-1 (or the pseudogene TRBV3-2) to TRBJ2-3; D possibly corresponds to TRBD1 (6 bases). Per germline, CDR1 LGHDT and CDR2 YNNKEL (reference sequence). Deletions cut 6 bases from V and 0 bases from J, with 13 bases between. The CDR3 has 15 residues.

This clone appeared a single time. The gene calls are TRBV30 and TRBJ1-6; 7 bases are shared with TRBD1. CDR1 is GTSNPN and CDR2 is SVGIG in the germline V gene (reference sequence). The CDR3 is made up of 13 amino acids. J gave up 4 bases and V 3 bases, and 0 bases lay outside the gene matches. Here the CDR3 reads CAWRGQYNSPLHF. CDR3 nucleotide sequence: TGTGCCTGGAGGGGACAGTATAATTCACCCCTCCACTTT.

V is TRBV2 and J is TRBJ2-1; weak D call: TRBD1 (6 bases). This CDR3 is built from 14 residues. Trimming left V 6 bases short and J 3 bases short, with 12 bases between. Germline lookup yields CDR1 SNHLY and CDR2 FYNNEI. CDR3 coding DNA: TGTGCCAGCAGAGCCGGGACATACTACAATGAGCAGTTCTTC. Amino acids: CASRAGTYYNEQFF.

This clone was seen just once. The chain couples TRBV6-2 or TRBV6-3 to TRBJ2-2; tentative D call: TRBD2 (6 bases). V was pared by 4 bases and J by 1 base, with 13 bases between. This CDR3 has 16 residues. Per germline, CDR1 MNHEY and CDR2 SVGEGT. The CDR3 here is CASSSFSGLNTGELFF. The CDR3 region has the DNA TGTGCCAGCAGTTCCTTTAGCGGTTTGAACACCGGGGAGCTGTTTTTT.

The V call is TRBV27, the J call TRBJ2-2, with 13 bases lining up with TRBD2. V gave up 6 bases and J gave up 6 bases; unmatched junction bases: 7. Germline CDR1 and CDR2: MNHEY and SMNVEV (reference sequence). CDR3 length: 16 residues. The CDR3 here is CASSTLAGGPAGELFF. As DNA, the CDR3 is TGTGCCAGCAGCACACTAGCGGGAGGGCCGGCCGGGGAGCTGTTTTTT.

This clone appeared a single time. V is TRBV5-4 and J is TRBJ1-1; 8 bases line up with TRBD1. This CDR3 has 15 amino acids. The V gene end was trimmed by 1 base and the J gene end by 1 base; junction bases not matched to a gene: 3. Germline CDR1 is SGHNT and CDR2 is YYREEE (reference sequence). This chain's CDR3 is CASSLQGARNTEAFF. The CDR3 nucleotides are TGTGCCAGCAGCTTGCAGGGGGCAAGGAACACTGAAGCTTTCTTT.

The chain carries TRBV10-1 and TRBJ2-1; 7 nucleotides agree with TRBD2. The CDR3 contains 17 residues. Germline V gene sequence: CDR1 WNHNN, CDR2 SYGVQD (reference sequence). With 0 bases clipped from V and 4 bases from J, the junction kept 9 bases outside the gene matches. CDR3 residues: CASSESWREFGYNEQFF. The DNA for the CDR3 is TGCGCCAGCAGTGAGTCTTGGCGGGAGTTCGGATACAATGAGCAGTTCTTC.

Comment on this clone: A read error may produce the germline difference seen at one junction end. This sequence joins TRBV18 and TRBJ2-7; D unclear. The CDR3 length is 13 residues. The V gene's germline CDR1 is KGHSH and CDR2 LQKENI. The DNA of the CDR3 is TGTGCCAGCTCACAACCGACGGAACTGGAGCGGTACTTC. Its protein is CASSQPTELERYF.

J is TRBJ2-1 and V is TRBV2, with 7 bases matching TRBD2. CDR3 length equals 17 residues. V shed 4 bases and J 0 bases; nucleotides not matched to a gene: 9. CDR1 is SNHLY and CDR2 is FYNNEI in the germline V gene. CDR3 sequence reads: CASSASGLSSSYNEQFF. The DNA for the CDR3 is TGTGCCAGCAGTGCCTCGGGACTATCGAGCTCCTACAATGAGCAGTTCTTC. Full variable domain (remainder filled in from reference TRBV2 and TRBJ2-1): EPEVTQTPSHQVTQMGQEVILRCVPISNHLYFYWYRQILGQKVEFLVSFYNNEISEKSEIFDDQFSVERPDGSNFTLKIRSTKLEDSAMYFCASSASGLSSSYNEQFFGPGTRLTVL.

This sequence joins TRBV5-1 and TRBJ2-5, with D maybe TRBD1 (6 bases). V lost 0 bases and J lost 2, with 14 bases in between. The CDR3 spans 16 residues. Germline CDR1 and CDR2: SGHRS and YFSETQ. The CDR3 DNA sequence: TGCGCCAGCAGCTTGGCGACTTCAGGGGTTCAAGAGACCCAGTACTTC. Translated: CASSLATSGVQETQYF. The complete variable domain, with remaining parts taken from reference TRBV5-1 and TRBJ2-5, reads KAGVTQTPRYLIKTRGQQVTLSCSPISGHRSVSWYQQTPGQGLQFLFEYFSETQRNKGNFPGRFSGRQFSNSRSEMNVSTLELGDSALYLCASSLATSGVQETQYFGPGTRLLVL.

The V and J genes are TRBV25-1 and TRBJ1-3, with TRBD1 as a possible D gene (5 bases). This CDR3 is 16 amino acids long. Germline CDR1 is MGHDK and CDR2 is SYGVNS. The ends were cut back, 6 bases at V and 0 bases at J, with 15 bases in the middle. The CDR3 nucleotides are TGTGCCAGCAGGGACCCGACAGACCTCTCTGGAAACACCATATATTTT. Its protein product is CASRDPTDLSGNTIYF.

V usage is TRBV7-8 and J usage is TRBJ2-2, with 10 bases identical to TRBD1. J gave up 4 bases and V 3 bases, and 5 bases lay outside the gene matches. The CDR3 is 16 amino acids. Germline V gene lookup returns CDR1 SGHVS and CDR2 FQNEAQ. CDR3 sequence: CASSFFRTGGTGELFF. CDR3 DNA: TGTGCCAGCAGCTTTTTCCGGACAGGGGGCACCGGGGAGCTGTTTTTT.

The V and J genes are TRBV7-9 and TRBJ2-7, with 8 bases matching TRBD2. Germline values: CDR1 SEHNR, CDR2 FQNEAQ (reference sequence). After removal of 4 bases from V and 2 bases from J, the junction contained 4 bases not matched to a gene. There are 14 residues in the CDR3. CDR3 bases: TGTGCCAGCAGCTCCAGCGGGAGTACCTACGAGCAGTACTTC. Encoded protein: CASSSSGSTYEQYF.

The chain is built from TRBV6-5 and TRBJ2-7; weak D call: TRBD1 (5 bases). The CDR3 sequence is 13 residues long. Germline V lookup: CDR1 MNHEY, CDR2 SVGAGI. Trimming pared 5 bases from V and 0 bases from J, leaving 8 bases between. The CDR3 bases are TGTGCCAGCAGTAGACAGAGCTCCTACGAGCAGTACTTC. This encodes CASSRQSSYEQYF.

This clone was observed once. The chain joins TRBV14 to TRBJ2-1; 7 bases are shared with TRBD1. The germline CDR1 and CDR2 sequences are SGHDN and FVKESK. The V segment lost 4 bases and the J segment 3 bases; nucleotides outside the gene matches: 6. The CDR3 is 15 residues long. CDR3 amino acids: CASSRDRDFYNEQFF. CDR3 sequence (DNA): TGTGCCAGCAGCCGGGACAGAGATTTCTACAATGAGCAGTTCTTC.

The chain has TRBV4-1 and TRBJ1-2, with a tentative D call TRBD1 (6 bases). Germline values: CDR1 MGHRA, CDR2 YSYEKL. The CDR3 runs 14 residues. V lost 4 bases and J 0 bases, leaving 9 bases between the germline ends. CDR3 DNA: TGCGCCAGCAGCCGACAGGAGACTAACTATGGCTACACCTTC. Its protein is CASSRQETNYGYTF.

The chain carries TRBV24-1 and TRBJ2-3, with 7 bases that match TRBD2. Germline-derived CDR1 and CDR2 are KGHDR and SFDVKD. Germline trimming cut 3 bases from V and 6 bases from J; bases unmatched to any gene: 5. The CDR3 sequence is 14 residues long. The CDR3 DNA is TGTGCCACCAGTGATGGAAGGGGAGGGGATACGCAGTATTTT. The encoded protein is CATSDGRGGDTQYF.

The chain employs TRBV6-2 or TRBV6-3 and TRBJ2-5; 7 bases match TRBD2. Germline CDR1 is MNHEY and CDR2 is SVGEGT. The CDR3 extends over 16 amino acids. The V gene end was trimmed by 2 bases and the J gene end by 2 bases; junction bases not matched to a gene: 8. For the CDR3, the DNA is TGTGCCAGCAGTTACGTCGGCGGGAGTGGGCAAGAGACCCAGTACTTC. Protein: CASSYVGGSGQETQYF.

This chain uses TRBV21-1 with TRBJ2-7; the table's D call of TRBD1 was not tested on the DNA. TRBV21-1 counts as a pseudogene. CDR3 size: 14 residues. CDR3 DNA sequence: TGTGCCAGCAGCCCAGGGCAGGGGACCTACGAGCAGTACTTC. Translation gives CASSPGQGTYEQYF.

The genes are TRBV5-1 and TRBJ1-1, with a possible D match to TRBD1 (5 bases). Looked up from germline, CDR1 is SGHRS and CDR2 is YFSETQ. Trimming removed 2 bases at V and 5 bases at J, with 10 bases between. The length of the CDR3 is 13 residues. CDR3 coding DNA: TGCGCCAGCAGCTTCCAGGGAAGTACTGAAGCTTTCTTT. It codes for CASSFQGSTEAFF.

This chain connects TRBV19 to TRBJ1-3; D is unresolved. CDR1 is LNHDA and CDR2 is SQIVND in the germline V gene (reference sequence). This CDR3 region has 16 residues. V lost 7 bases and J 0 bases, leaving 16 bases between the germline ends. CDR3 coding DNA: TGTGCCAGTAACACCGAGGATAGCTTCTCTGGAAACACCATATATTTT. Protein product: CASNTEDSFSGNTIYF.

The chain combines TRBV6-2 or TRBV6-3 with TRBJ2-7; 14 bases line up with TRBD2. The CDR3 sequence is 18 residues long. The germline gives CDR1 MNHEY, CDR2 SVGEGT. Unmatched junction bases numbered 6, after V lost 0 bases and J lost 2 bases. CDR3 nucleotides: TGTGCCAGCAGTTACTCGGGACTAGCGGGAGTGATACCCTACGAGCAGTACTTC. As protein: CASSYSGLAGVIPYEQYF.

The V call is TRBV29-1, the J call TRBJ2-2; 9 nucleotides agree with TRBD1. Germline assignment: CDR1 SQVTM and CDR2 ANQGSEA. The CDR3 covers 14 residues. Trimming removed 5 bases from V and 6 bases from J; junction bases left unmatched: 7. CDR3 in amino acids: CSVSGTGLAGELFF. Written as DNA, the CDR3 is TGCAGCGTTTCCGGGACAGGGTTGGCCGGGGAGCTGTTTTTT.

The rearrangement joins TRBV5-8 to TRBJ1-1, with D unresolved. CDR1 and CDR2 from the germline V gene are SGHTS and YDEGEE. Between the trimmed V and J ends, which lost 1 base and 2 bases, there was a span of 9 bases. This CDR3 spans 14 amino acids. In nucleotides, the CDR3 is TGTGCCAGCAGCTTGCTGGGCACCAACACTGAAGCTTTCTTT. Amino acids: CASSLLGTNTEAFF.